This T cell receptor (beta chain) emerged from a study of OX40 agonist ivuxolimab in advanced cancers. Study details: The dose-escalation cohort was just under 85% male, with a mean age of approximately 62 years, ranging roughly 20 to 90.

General study results and limits: The study did not work out the antigen specificity of the expanded peripheral T cells.

Notes on this clone: Antigen: not known.

Assay used: immunoSEQ multiplex PCR; TCRdb lists only in-frame clones, some missing. Found here are 75,000 to 100,000 clones, around 86% of them singletons; the top ten hold around 2%. Germline values: CDR1 SGHTS, CDR2 YDEGEE. The germline V and J ends were trimmed by 3 bases and 5 bases, with 17 bases remaining between them. CDR3 length: 15 amino acids. The sequence was collected from an adult with an advanced solid tumor such as melanoma, head and neck, liver or kidney cancer. The sample consisted of CD4+ or CD8+ T cells sorted from blood, taken in a trial of the OX40 agonist ivuxolimab. The chain is built from TRBV5-8 and TRBJ2-5, with TRBD1 as a possible D gene (6 bases). The CDR3 spells CASSSKNRAWETQYF. The CDR3 DNA reads TGTGCCAGCAGCTCGAAAAACAGGGCGTGGGAGACCCAGTACTTC.